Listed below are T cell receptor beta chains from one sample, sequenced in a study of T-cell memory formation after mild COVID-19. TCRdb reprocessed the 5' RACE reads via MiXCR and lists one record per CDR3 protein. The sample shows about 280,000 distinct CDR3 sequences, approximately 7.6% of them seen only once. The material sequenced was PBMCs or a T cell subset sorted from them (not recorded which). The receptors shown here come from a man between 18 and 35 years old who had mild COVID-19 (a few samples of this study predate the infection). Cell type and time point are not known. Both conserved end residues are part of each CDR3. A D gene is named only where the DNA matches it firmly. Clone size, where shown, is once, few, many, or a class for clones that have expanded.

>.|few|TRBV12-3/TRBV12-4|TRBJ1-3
CASSLTRGAIYF
TGTGCCAGCAGTTTAACCCGGGGAGCCATATATTTT
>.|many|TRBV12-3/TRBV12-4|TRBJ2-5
CASSPVGVGETQYF
TGTGCCAGCAGCCCGGTCGGGGTGGGGGAGACCCAGTACTTC
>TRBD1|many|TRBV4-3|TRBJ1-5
CASSQDWTGGQPQHF
TGCGCCAGCAGCCAAGACTGGACAGGGGGGCAGCCCCAGCATTTT
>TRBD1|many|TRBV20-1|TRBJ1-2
CSAREGTALYGYTF
TGCAGTGCTAGAGAGGGGACAGCACTCTATGGCTACACCTTC
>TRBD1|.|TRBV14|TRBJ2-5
CASSQDLGQQETQYF
TGTGCCAGCAGCCAAGATCTGGGACAGCAAGAGACCCAGTACTTC
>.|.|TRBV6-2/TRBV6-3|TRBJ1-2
CASSYRGPVHGYTF
TGTGCCAGCAGTTACCGGGGGCCGGTTCATGGCTACACCTTC
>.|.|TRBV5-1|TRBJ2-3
CASSLVAGPTDTQYF
TGCGCCAGCAGCTTGGTTGCGGGGCCCACAGATACGCAGTATTTT
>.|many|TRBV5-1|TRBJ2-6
CASSSENSGANVLTF
TGCGCCAGCAGCTCAGAAAACTCTGGGGCCAACGTCCTGACTTTC
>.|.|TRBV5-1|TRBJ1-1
CASSPRGHGLPFNTEAFF
TGCGCCAGCAGCCCCAGGGGACACGGTTTACCTTTCAACACTGAAGCTTTCTTT
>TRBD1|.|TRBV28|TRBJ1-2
CASSPPTGTPYGYTF
TGTGCCAGCAGTCCCCCGACAGGGACTCCCTATGGCTACACCTTC
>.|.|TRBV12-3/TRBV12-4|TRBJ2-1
CASTENSEQFF
TGTGCCAGCACTGAAAATTCGGAGCAGTTCTTC
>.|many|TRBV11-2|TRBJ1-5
CASSLVGGIGQPQHF
TGTGCCAGCAGCTTAGTGGGGGGTATCGGGCAGCCCCAGCATTTT
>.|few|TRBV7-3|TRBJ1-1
CASSFGGASSEAFF
TGTGCCAGCAGCTTCGGGGGGGCGAGTAGTGAAGCTTTCTTT
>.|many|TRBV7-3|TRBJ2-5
CASSLVGFAEETQYF
TGTGCCAGCAGCTTAGTGGGGTTCGCCGAAGAGACCCAGTACTTC
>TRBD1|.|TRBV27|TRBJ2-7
CASSLDRGQGGEQYF
TGTGCCAGCAGTTTAGACAGGGGCCAGGGGGGCGAGCAGTACTTC
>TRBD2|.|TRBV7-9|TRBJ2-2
CASSLASGSNTGELFF
TGTGCCAGCAGCTTGGCTAGCGGGTCCAACACCGGGGAGCTGTTTTTT
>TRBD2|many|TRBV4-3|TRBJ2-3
CASSQVSSGPTDTQYF
TGCGCCAGCAGCCAAGTCTCTAGCGGACCCACAGATACGCAGTATTTT
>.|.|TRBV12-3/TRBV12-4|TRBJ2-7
CASRGFYEQYF
TGTGCCAGCAGGGGTTTCTACGAGCAGTACTTC
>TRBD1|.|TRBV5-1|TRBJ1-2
CASSLRGTDYGYTF
TGCGCCAGCAGCTTAAGAGGGACAGACTATGGCTACACCTTC
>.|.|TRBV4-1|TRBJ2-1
CASSQHVSYNEQFF
TGCGCCAGCAGCCAACACGTCTCCTACAATGAGCAGTTCTTC
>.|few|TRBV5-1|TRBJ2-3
CASSLFEGDTQYF
TGCGCCAGCAGCTTATTCGAGGGGGATACGCAGTATTTT
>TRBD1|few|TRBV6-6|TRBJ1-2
CASTGGARGYGYTF
TGTGCCAGCACAGGGGGGGCGCGCGGCTATGGCTACACCTTC
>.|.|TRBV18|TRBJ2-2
CASSLQGKANTGELFF
TGTGCCAGCTCTCTCCAGGGAAAGGCGAACACCGGGGAGCTGTTTTTT